The present TCR beta chain was sequenced within a study of blood T cells in healthy people across ages. Study outcomes and limitations: PBMCs were not sorted, which prevented a conclusive comparison of naive versus antigen-experienced cells.

A second PCR of 7 to 11 cycles used a sample-barcoded 5' primer and a J-beta primer mix. From the 5' RACE reads, TCRdb called clonotypes with MiXCR, one entry per CDR3 protein. This sample has 550,000 to 800,000 distinct CDR3 sequences, with approximately 31% found just once. The germline CDR1 and CDR2 sequences are DFQATT and SNEGSKA (reference sequence). This CDR3 has 16 amino acids. This clonotype turned up a few times. Its antigen is unknown. A clone one base away is much larger, so this may be a read error. The TCR was taken from a woman at least 80 years old in good health. Material: blood. V usage is TRBV20-1 and J usage is TRBJ2-1; the D gene is possibly TRBD2 (5 bases). The CDR3 region is CSASGERISSDNEQFF. In DNA form, the CDR3 reads TGCAGTGCTAGCGGGGAAAGGATTAGCTCCGACAATGAGCAGTTCTTC.